This TCR beta chain comes out of a study of a mutant IDH1 vaccine in newly diagnosed glioma. Background on the study: Standard pretreatment was either radiotherapy, temozolomide, or, for most, radiochemotherapy with temozolomide.

Per germline, CDR1 MDHEN and CDR2 SYDVKM. The CDR3 is made up of 15 amino acids. The V and J ends lost 3 bases and 3 bases respectively, with 14 bases between them. The protocol was immunoSEQ multiplex PCR, while the TCRdb copy is restricted to in-frame clones and leaves out a portion. The sample has tens of thousands of clones, around 80% seen once. The sample's time point: week 35, safety follow-up. The vaccine gave 300 ug of a 20-mer mutant IDH1 peptide subcutaneously per dose. All eight of the vaccinations patients received fell in weeks 1, 3, 5, 7, 11, 15, 19 and 23. Donors had new IDH1-mutant astrocytomas of WHO grade 3 or 4 (ATRX-lost). Details on this clone: Its antigen remains unknown.

Here the sequenced sample was PBMCs, taken from a glioma patient whose treatment included an IDH1 peptide vaccine. The chain recombines TRBV28 with TRBJ2-5; D is uncertain. This TCR was recovered from a woman aged 18-35 years with glioma. DNA of the CDR3: TGTGCCAGCAGTTTTGTAGGGATGGAGAAAGAGACCCAGTACTTC. Residues: CASSFVGMEKETQYF.